This T cell receptor (beta chain) was identified in a study of early T cells in non-severe SARS-CoV-2 infection. Attached unique molecular identifiers marked individual cDNA molecules. Via MiXCR, TCRdb re-called the 5' RACE reads, giving one row per CDR3 protein. The sample holds about 83,000 distinct CDR3 sequences; roughly an eighth are singletons and the top ten take more than 6.5%. The ends lost 2 bases at V and 5 bases at J; junction bases unmatched: 14. The length of the CDR3 is 19 residues. Germline lookup yields CDR1 SGHRS and CDR2 YFSETQ. The chain links TRBV5-1 to TRBJ2-7, with 15 bases matching TRBD2. The TCR sequence derives from an adult who was a healthcare worker with PCR-confirmed SARS-CoV-2 infection or an uninfected control (not recorded which). Sequencing was done on a sample of whole blood. As DNA, the CDR3 is TGCGCCAGCAGCTTCCCTGGACTAGCGGGAGGGCCGGTGAGGGACGAGCAGTACTTC. Its protein is CASSFPGLAGGPVRDEQYF.